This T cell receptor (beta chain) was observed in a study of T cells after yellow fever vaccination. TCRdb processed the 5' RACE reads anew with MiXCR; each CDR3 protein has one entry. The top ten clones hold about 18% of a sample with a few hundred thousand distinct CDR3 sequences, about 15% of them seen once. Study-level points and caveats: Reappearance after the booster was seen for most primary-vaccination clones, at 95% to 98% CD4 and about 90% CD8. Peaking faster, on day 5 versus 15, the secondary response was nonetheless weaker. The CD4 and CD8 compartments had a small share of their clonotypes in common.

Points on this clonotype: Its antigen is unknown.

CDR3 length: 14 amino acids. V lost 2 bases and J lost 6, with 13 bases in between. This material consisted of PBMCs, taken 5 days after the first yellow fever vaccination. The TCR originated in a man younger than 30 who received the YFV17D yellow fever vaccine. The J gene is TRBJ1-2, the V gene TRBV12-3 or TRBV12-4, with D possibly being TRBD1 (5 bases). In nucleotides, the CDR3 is TGTGCCAGCAGTTTAAGGCTAGGGACGGATGGCTACACCTTC. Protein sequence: CASSLRLGTDGYTF.